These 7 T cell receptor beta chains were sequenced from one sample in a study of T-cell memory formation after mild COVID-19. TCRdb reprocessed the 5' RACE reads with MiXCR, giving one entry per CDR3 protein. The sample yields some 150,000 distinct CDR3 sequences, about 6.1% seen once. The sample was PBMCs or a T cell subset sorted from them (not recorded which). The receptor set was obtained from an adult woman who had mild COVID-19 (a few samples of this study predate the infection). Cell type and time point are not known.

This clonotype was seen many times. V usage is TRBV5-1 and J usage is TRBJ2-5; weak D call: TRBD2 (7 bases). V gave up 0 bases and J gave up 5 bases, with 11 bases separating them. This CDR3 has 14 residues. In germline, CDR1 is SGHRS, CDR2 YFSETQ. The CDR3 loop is CASSLGTAGETQYF. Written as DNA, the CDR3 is TGCGCCAGCAGCTTGGGGACAGCGGGGGAGACCCAGTACTTC.

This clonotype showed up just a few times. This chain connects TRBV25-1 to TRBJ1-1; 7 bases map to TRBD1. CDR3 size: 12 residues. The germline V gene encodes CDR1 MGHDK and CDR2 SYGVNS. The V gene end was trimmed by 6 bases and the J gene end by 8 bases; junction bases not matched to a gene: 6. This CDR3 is CASRKTGSEAFF. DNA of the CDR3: TGTGCCAGCAGAAAGACAGGGTCGGAAGCTTTCTTT.

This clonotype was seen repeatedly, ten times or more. CDR3 residues: CASTDGQRHSGANVLTF. CDR3 in DNA: TGTGCCAGCACCGACGGACAGCGACACTCTGGGGCCAACGTCCTGACTTTC. The rearrangement links TRBV3-1 to TRBJ2-6; tentative D call: TRBD1 (6 bases). CDR1 and CDR2 (germline): LGHDT, YNNKEL (reference sequence). The CDR3 length is 17 residues. V lost 7 bases and J 0 bases, leaving 16 bases between the germline ends.

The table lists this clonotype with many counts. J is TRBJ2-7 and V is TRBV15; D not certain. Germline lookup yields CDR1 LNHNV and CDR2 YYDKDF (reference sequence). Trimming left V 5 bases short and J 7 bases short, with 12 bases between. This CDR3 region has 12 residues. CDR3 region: CATSFRFGEQYF. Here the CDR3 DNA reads TGTGCCACCAGCTTCCGATTCGGGGAGCAGTACTTC.

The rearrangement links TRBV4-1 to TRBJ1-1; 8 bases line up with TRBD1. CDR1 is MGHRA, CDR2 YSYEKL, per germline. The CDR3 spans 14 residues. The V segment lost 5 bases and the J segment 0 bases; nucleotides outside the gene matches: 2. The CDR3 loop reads CASSRTGLNTEAFF. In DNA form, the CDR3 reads TGCGCCAGCAGCAGGACAGGGCTGAACACTGAAGCTTTCTTT.

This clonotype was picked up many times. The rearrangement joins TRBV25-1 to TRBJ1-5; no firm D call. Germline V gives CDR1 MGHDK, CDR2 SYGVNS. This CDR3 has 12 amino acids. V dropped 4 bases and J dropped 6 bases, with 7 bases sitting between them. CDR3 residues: CASSGPGQPQHF. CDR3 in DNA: TGTGCCAGCAGTGGGCCAGGTCAGCCCCAGCATTTT. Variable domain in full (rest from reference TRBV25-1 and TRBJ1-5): EADIYQTPRYLVIGTGKKITLECSQTMGHDKMYWYQQDPGMELHLIHYSYGVNSTEKGDLSSESTVSRIRTEHFPLTLESARPSHTSQYLCASSGPGQPQHFGDGTRLSIL.

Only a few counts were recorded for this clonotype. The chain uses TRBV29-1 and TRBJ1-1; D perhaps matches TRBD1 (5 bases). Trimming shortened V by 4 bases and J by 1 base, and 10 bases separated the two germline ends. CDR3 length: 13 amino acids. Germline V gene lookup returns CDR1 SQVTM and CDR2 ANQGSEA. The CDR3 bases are TGCAGCGTTGTGCGACAGAGGAACACTGAAGCTTTCTTT. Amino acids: CSVVRQRNTEAFF.